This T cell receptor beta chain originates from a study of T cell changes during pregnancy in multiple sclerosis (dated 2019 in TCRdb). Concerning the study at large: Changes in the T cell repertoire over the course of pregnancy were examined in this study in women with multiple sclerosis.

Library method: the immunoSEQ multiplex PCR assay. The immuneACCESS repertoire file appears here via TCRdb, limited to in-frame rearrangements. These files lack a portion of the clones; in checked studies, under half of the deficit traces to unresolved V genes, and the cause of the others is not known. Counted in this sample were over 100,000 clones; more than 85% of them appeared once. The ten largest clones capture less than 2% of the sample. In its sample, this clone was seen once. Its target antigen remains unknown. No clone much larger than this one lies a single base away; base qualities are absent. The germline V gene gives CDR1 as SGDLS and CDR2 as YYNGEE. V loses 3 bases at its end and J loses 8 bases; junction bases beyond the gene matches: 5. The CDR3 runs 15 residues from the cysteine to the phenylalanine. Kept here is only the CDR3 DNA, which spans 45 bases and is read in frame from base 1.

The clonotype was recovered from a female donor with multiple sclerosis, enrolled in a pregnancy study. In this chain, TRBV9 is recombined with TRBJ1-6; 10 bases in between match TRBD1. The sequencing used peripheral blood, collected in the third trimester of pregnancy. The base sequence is TGTGCCAGCAGCGCACGGGACAGGGGTCATTCACCCCTCCACTTT. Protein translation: CASSARDRGHSPLHF.